The 4 T cell receptor beta chains in this list originate from one sample, sequenced in a study of circulating CD8 cells and anti-PD-1 response in melanoma (dated by TCRdb to 2018 to 2021). The listed sequencing device is NextSeq 500. Starting from roughly 15 ng of total RNA, TCR libraries were made with the QIAseq Immune Repertoire RNA Library Kit, Human TCR Panel. TCRdb ran its own pipeline on the public reads, namely fastp trimming at Q25 and MiXCR clone calling, and kept in-frame beta chains. Rows with one shared CDR3 protein collapse into an entry with the most common genes and DNA. Here the sample has over a thousand distinct CDR3 sequences; around 6.4% occur a single time. The biggest ten clones account for around 5.5% of the sample. A BD FACSAria II cell sorter was used to sort four subsets, defined by PD-1 and/or TIGIT, from live CD3+CD8+TCRalphabeta+ cells. The starting material was CD8+ T cells from PBMCs, obtained at baseline or after one month of anti-PD-1 therapy (not recorded which). The receptors come from a human donor with melanoma.

The V call is TRBV5-6, the J call TRBJ2-6; D unresolved. CDR3 length: 15 residues. V was clipped by 3 bases and J by 5 bases, with 12 bases between them. Per the germline V gene, CDR1 is SGHDT and CDR2 is YYEEEE. The CDR3 protein is CASSSQIHWANVLTF. DNA of the CDR3: TGTGCCAGCAGCTCCCAGATCCACTGGGCCAACGTCCTGACTTTC.

In the case of this clonotype: A much larger clone differs by one base, so this may be a read error. The chain links TRBV29-1 to TRBJ1-2, with D unclear. The CDR3 sequence is 12 residues long. Trimming cost V 3 bases and J 1 base, with 6 bases left between them. Germline lookup yields CDR1 SQVTM and CDR2 ANQGSEA. CDR3 loop: CSVEGSNYGYTF. CDR3 nucleotides: TGCAGCGTTGAGGGAAGTAACTATGGCTACACCTTC.

Within the sample, this clonotype is large (0.1 to 1%). The V call is TRBV9, the J call TRBJ2-7, with D tentatively TRBD2 (6 bases). The CDR3 is made up of 14 amino acids. Germline-derived CDR1 and CDR2 are SGDLS and YYNGEE. With 5 bases removed from V and 3 bases from J, the gap between germline ends came to 15 bases. This CDR3 reads CASSPAPGVYEQYF. The CDR3 region has the DNA TGTGCCAGCAGTCCGGCACCGGGGGTCTACGAGCAGTACTTC.

This clonotype is classed as large (0.1 to 1%). The genes are TRBV20-1 and TRBJ2-3; 10 bases align to TRBD2. With V trimmed by 3 bases and J by 2 bases, 5 bases remained unmatched. Germline values: CDR1 DFQATT, CDR2 SNEGSKA (reference sequence). The length of the CDR3 is 15 residues. The CDR3 DNA sequence: TGCAGTGCTAGCCCCGGACTAGCGGACACAGATACGCAGTATTTT. Amino acid sequence: CSASPGLADTDTQYF.